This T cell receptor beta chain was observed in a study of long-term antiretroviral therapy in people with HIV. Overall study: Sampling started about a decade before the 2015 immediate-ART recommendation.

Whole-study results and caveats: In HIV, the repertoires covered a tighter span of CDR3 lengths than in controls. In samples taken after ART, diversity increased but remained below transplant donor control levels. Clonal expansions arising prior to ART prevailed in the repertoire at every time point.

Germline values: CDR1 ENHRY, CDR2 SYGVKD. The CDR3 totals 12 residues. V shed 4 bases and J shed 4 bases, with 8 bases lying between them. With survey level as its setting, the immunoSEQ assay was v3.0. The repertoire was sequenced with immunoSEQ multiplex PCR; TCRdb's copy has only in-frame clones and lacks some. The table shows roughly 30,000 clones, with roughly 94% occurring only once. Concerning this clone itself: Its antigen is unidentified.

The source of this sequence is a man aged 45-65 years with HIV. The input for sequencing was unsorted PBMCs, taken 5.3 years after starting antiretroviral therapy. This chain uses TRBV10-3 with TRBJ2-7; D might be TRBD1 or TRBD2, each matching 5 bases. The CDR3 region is CAISVGGYEQYF. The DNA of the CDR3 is TGTGCCATCAGTGTTGGGGGATACGAGCAGTACTTC.